Detailed here is one T cell receptor (beta chain). The antigen is undetermined. This table comes from immunoSEQ multiplex PCR, and its TCRdb copy is limited to in-frame clones, with some not included. The sample has 40,000 to 55,000 clones, roughly 94% seen once. This record belongs to a study of T cell clonotyping in hematopoietic cell transplantation. Study-wide points: After transplant, recipient diversity fell while pathologically expanded clonotypes grew through day 180. Broader posttransplant TCR repertoire diversity was predicted by graft donor and pretransplant recipient Inverse Simpson Index values. Few recipient clonotypes overlapped donors; over 95% were de novo at given depth.

Trimming removed 4 bases from V and 15 bases from J; junction bases left unmatched: 12. The CDR3 runs 13 residues. Germline CDR1 and CDR2: SGHDN and FVKESK. The clonotype was recovered from a woman aged 50 to 65 in good health. Some clones in this sample may be carry-over from other donors' samples. The chain employs TRBV14 and TRBJ2-1; 7 nucleotides line up with TRBD2. Sequences were obtained from peripheral blood mononuclear cells. The chain's CDR3 is CASSLSGGGVRFF. CDR3 nucleotide sequence: TGTGCCAGCAGCCTAAGTGGTGGGGGGGTACGGTTCTTC.